This T cell receptor (beta chain) emerged from a study of glioma-infiltrating T cells after dendritic cell vaccination. Remarks on this clone: Its antigen is undetermined.

Time point noted: after dendritic cell vaccination, including at tumor progression/relapse. None of the glioblastoma patients had an isocitrate dehydrogenase mutation. Study-wide results and limits: TCR clonality showed no direct relationship with survival.

Unmatched junction bases numbered 9, after V lost 5 bases and J lost 3 bases. This CDR3 is 15 amino acids long. Germline V gene lookup returns CDR1 SGHVS and CDR2 FQNEAQ. Using immunoSEQ multiplex PCR, the repertoire was profiled, and TCRdb retains in-frame clones only, with some absent. The table shows 85,000 to 100,000 clones, with roughly 77% occurring only once. V usage is TRBV7-8 and J usage is TRBJ1-2, with 7 bases aligning to TRBD1. The receptor comes from a human donor with glioblastoma. The sequencing here drew on blood, taken after dendritic cell vaccination. CDR3: CASSLSTGLDYGYTF. The CDR3 coding sequence is TGTGCCAGCAGCCTGTCGACAGGGTTGGACTATGGCTACACCTTC. Full variable domain (missing parts from reference TRBV7-8 and TRBJ1-2): GAGVSQSPRYKVAKRGQDVALRCDPISGHVSLFWYQQALGQGPEFLTYFQNEAQLDKSGLPSDRFFAERPEGSVSTLKIQRTQQEDSAVYLCASSLSTGLDYGYTFGSGTRLTVV.